The 8 T cell receptor beta chains in this list originate from one sample, sequenced in a study of T cells in Graves' hyperthyroidism and ophthalmopathy. The CDR3 regions of TCR beta were amplified from RNA transcripts. The HTBI primer set was used in a first-round RT-PCR of the TCR CDR3. MiXCR, run by TCRdb on the multiplex PCR reads, gives a single entry per CDR3 protein. The sample carries some 560,000 distinct CDR3 sequences, 14% recorded once. Sequenced sample: blood. The receptors were gathered from a woman aged 40 to 55 with Graves' hyperthyroidism.

The chain uses TRBV3-1 and TRBJ2-5; D gene ambiguous. Trimming cost V 6 bases and J 4 bases, with 9 bases left between them. CDR3 size: 12 residues. Germline lookup yields CDR1 LGHDT and CDR2 YNNKEL (reference sequence). The CDR3 loop is CASRTVGETQYF. The CDR3 nucleotides read TGTGCCAGCAGAACGGTGGGAGAGACCCAGTACTTC.

This sequence joins TRBV6-1 and TRBJ2-7; 7 nucleotides align to TRBD1. CDR1 is MNHNS, CDR2 SASEGT, per germline. Trimming cost V 5 bases and J 2 bases; bases outside gene matches: 6. The CDR3 has 14 residues. In nucleotides, the CDR3 is TGTGCCAGCAGTTCCATGGGACAGACCTACGAGCAGTACTTC. Translation: CASSSMGQTYEQYF.

In the case of this clonotype: Since the CDR3 does not end with the conserved phenylalanine or tryptophan, this likely comes from a read error. The V gene is TRBV5-6, the J gene TRBJ1-6; 9 bases are shared with TRBD1. In germline, CDR1 is SGHDT, CDR2 YYEEEE. The ends lost 7 bases at V and 9 bases at J; junction bases unmatched: 8. The CDR3 sequence is 14 residues long. CDR3 loop: CASCLGQGTSPLHL. The CDR3 DNA sequence: TGTGCCAGCTGTCTGGGACAGGGAACTTCACCCCTCCACTTA.

CDR3 coding DNA: TGTGCCAGCAGCCAAGATTTAACTAGCGGGAGGTACCACGAGCAGTACTTC. Translating it yields CASSQDLTSGRYHEQYF. The rearrangement uses TRBV14 and TRBJ2-7; 12 nucleotides align to TRBD2. In germline, CDR1 is SGHDN, CDR2 FVKESK. CDR3 size: 17 residues. V trimming: 0 bases; J trimming: 5 bases; junction bases outside the gene matches: 8.

This clonotype was seen repeatedly, ten times or more. This CDR3 reads CASSLGGGLLSTLANVLTF. The DNA for the CDR3 is TGTGCCAGCAGTTTGGGAGGGGGCCTCCTTAGTACTCTGGCCAACGTCCTGACTTTC. This sequence joins TRBV27 and TRBJ2-6, with D possibly called TRBD1 or TRBD2 (7 bases each). This CDR3 has 19 amino acids. The germline V gene has CDR1 MNHEY and CDR2 SMNVEV (reference sequence). The V gene lost 3 bases and the J gene lost 6 bases, with 24 bases spanning the gap.

This clonotype has ten or more counts. The chain is built from TRBV2 and TRBJ1-1; D uncertain. The V end lost 6 bases, the J end lost 2 bases, and 13 bases lay between the germline ends. Germline V gives CDR1 SNHLY, CDR2 FYNNEI. This CDR3 contains 14 residues. The CDR3 nucleotides read TGTGCCAGCAGGGTTAACAGCGACAACACTGAAGCTTTCTTT. It codes for CASRVNSDNTEAFF.

This clonotype was counted a few times. Here the CDR3 DNA reads TGCAGCGTTACCCGGCTAGCGGGAGCCACCGGGGAGCTGTTTTTT. Translation gives CSVTRLAGATGELFF. V gene TRBV29-1 combines with J gene TRBJ2-2, with TRBD2 matching over 10 bases. V was pared by 5 bases and J by 4 bases, with 7 bases of the junction left unmatched. This CDR3 spans 15 amino acids. In germline, CDR1 is SQVTM, CDR2 ANQGSEA.

This clonotype was detected ten times or more. The J gene is TRBJ1-5, the V gene TRBV28, with D unresolved. Germline-derived CDR1 and CDR2 are MDHEN and SYDVKM. This CDR3 is built from 13 residues. Between the trimmed V and J ends, which lost 7 bases and 6 bases, there was a span of 13 bases. DNA of the CDR3: TGTGCCAGCATCGGGCCAAGCGGTCAGCCCCAGCATTTT. The encoded protein is CASIGPSGQPQHF.